The 6 T cell receptor beta chains presented below share a single source sample, sequenced in a study of cytomegalovirus exposure and HLA in healthy donors. Primers included in the PCR were 60 Vbeta and 13 Jbeta primers. Sequencing used immunoSEQ multiplex PCR; TCRdb keeps in-frame clones, though not all of them. The sample has 40,000 or so clones, 50% to 75% seen once. Sequenced: PBMCs. The origin of the receptors is a human donor in good health.

This rearrangement joins TRBV9 to TRBJ2-3, with D maybe TRBD2 (6 bases). Between the trimmed V and J ends, which lost 4 bases and 5 bases, there was a span of 20 bases. Germline V gene data show CDR1 as SGDLS and CDR2 as YYNGEE. This CDR3 has 16 residues. The CDR3: CASSYDWAGSIDTQYF. In DNA form, the CDR3 reads TGTGCCAGCAGCTATGACTGGGCGGGGTCTATAGATACGCAGTATTTT.

The chain has TRBV29-1 and TRBJ2-7, with a weak D call TRBD2 (5 bases). The V gene's germline CDR1 is SQVTM and CDR2 ANQGSEA. The V gene lost 4 bases and the J gene lost 6 bases, with 19 bases spanning the gap. This CDR3 contains 14 residues. The DNA for the CDR3 is TGCAGCGTTGGGATCGGAGGCAGTGTGGCCGAGCAGTACTTC. Residues: CSVGIGGSVAEQYF.

CDR3 amino acids: CAISERGNTEAFF. The CDR3 nucleotides read TGTGCCATCAGTGAGAGGGGGAACACTGAAGCTTTCTTT. J is TRBJ1-1 and V is TRBV10-3; D possibly corresponds to TRBD1 (5 bases). CDR3 length: 13 amino acids. Germline CDR1 is ENHRY and CDR2 is SYGVKD. V lost 2 bases and J lost 1, with 5 bases in between.

The chain uses TRBV7-6 and TRBJ2-7, with D possibly TRBD2 on 5 matching bases. The CDR3 runs 13 residues. V lost 5 bases and J lost 2, with 10 bases in between. Per the germline V gene, CDR1 is SGHVS and CDR2 is FNYEAQ. The CDR3 nucleotides read TGTGCCAGCAGCGGTCGAGGGCCCTACGAGCAGTACTTC. Amino acid sequence: CASSGRGPYEQYF.

This clone has a handful of counts. This sequence joins TRBV7-8 and TRBJ2-1; TRBD1 agrees at 8 bases. This CDR3 spans 16 amino acids. The J segment lost 7 bases and the V segment lost 0 bases, leaving 8 bases of the junction unmatched. Germline V gene sequence: CDR1 SGHVS, CDR2 FQNEAQ. This chain's CDR3 is CASSLAGTGPWNEQFF. The CDR3 DNA reads TGTGCCAGCAGCTTAGCAGGGACAGGCCCTTGGAATGAGCAGTTCTTC.

This clone has just one count. This chain joins TRBV9 and TRBJ2-7, with TRBD2 matching over 9 bases. The V segment lost 0 bases and the J segment 6 bases; nucleotides outside the gene matches: 10. This CDR3 spans 16 amino acids. Germline CDR1 reads SGDLS; CDR2 reads YYNGEE. As DNA, the CDR3 is TGTGCCAGCAGCGTAGGCGGGGGGGCCAGTGTCGTCGAGCAGTACTTC. This gives the protein CASSVGGGASVVEQYF.